The text below deals with one T cell receptor beta chain. The CDR3 is 13 amino acids. Germline-derived CDR1 and CDR2 are SEHNR and FQNEAQ (reference sequence). The data were taken from a study of T cells expressing NK-cell markers. TCRdb reprocessed the 5' RACE reads; each CDR3 protein has one entry and no DNA is given. Its table records more than 400,000 distinct CDR3 sequences. This chain connects TRBV7-9 to TRBJ2-1; checking the TCRdb D call of TRBD1 is not possible without DNA. The sample comprised blood T cells: a sorted CD56 or NKG2C T cell subset, CD4+ or CD8+ T cells, or bulk PBMC T cells (not recorded which). The clonotype was recovered from a woman aged 18 to 69 in good health. The CDR3 protein is CASSPWGDGEQFF.